Shown below are 18 T cell receptor beta chains from a single sample sequenced in a study of regulatory T cells in long-lasting Graves disease. The time point denotes: newly diagnosed GD, antithyroid drugs for less than 3 months. PBMCs were the source of the RNA used for TCR sequencing. CDR3-region Arm-PCR and iRepertoire HTBI primers produced the TCR beta libraries. One entry per CDR3 protein results from TCRdb running MiXCR on the multiplex PCR reads. The sample consists of hundreds of thousands of distinct CDR3 sequences, about 14% of them appearing once. Sequences were derived from peripheral blood mononuclear cells (PBMCs), sampled at new diagnosis, from a patient treated with antithyroid drugs. The source is a female donor with Graves disease.

Many counts were recorded for this clonotype. J is TRBJ2-5 and V is TRBV9, with D unclear. V was pared by 0 bases and J by 5 bases, with 11 bases between. This CDR3 contains 14 residues. Germline values: CDR1 SGDLS, CDR2 YYNGEE. The CDR3: CASSVAPSVETQYF. CDR3 DNA sequence: TGTGCCAGCAGCGTAGCTCCCAGCGTGGAGACCCAGTACTTC.

This clonotype was recorded a few times. This chain connects TRBV5-5 to TRBJ2-5; either TRBD1 or TRBD2 may supply D (6 bases each). V was cut by 4 bases and J by 2 bases, with 15 bases left in between. The CDR3 loop spans 15 amino acids. CDR1 and CDR2 (germline): SGHKS, YYEKEE (reference sequence). The CDR3 coding sequence is TGTGCCAGCAGCCGAAATTCGGGGGCTCAAGAGACCCAGTACTTC. This translates into CASSRNSGAQETQYF.

Ten or more counts support this clonotype. This chain connects TRBV12-3 or TRBV12-4 to TRBJ2-7; D not resolved. The length of the CDR3 is 13 residues. V shed 5 bases and J shed 5 bases, with 13 bases lying between them. CDR3 residues: CASSRYSPHEQYF. DNA for the CDR3: TGTGCCAGCAGTCGTTATAGCCCCCACGAGCAGTACTTC.

The sample holds a few counts of this clonotype. This may stem from a read error, because a much larger clone lies one nucleotide away. This chain joins TRBV20-1 and TRBJ2-5; 10 bases line up with TRBD1. CDR1 is DFQATT, CDR2 SNEGSKA, per germline (reference sequence). There are 14 residues in the CDR3. CDR3 DNA: TGCAGTGCACCCAGGGACAGGGGCCAAGAGGCCCAGTACTTC. Amino acids: CSAPRDRGQEAQYF.

This clonotype was picked up many times. The chain links TRBV3-1 to TRBJ2-1; D is perhaps TRBD2 (6 bases). The CDR3 runs to 13 residues. Trimming took off 5 bases at V and 4 bases at J, with 9 bases between the two ends. CDR1 and CDR2 (germline): LGHDT, YNNKEL (reference sequence). CDR3: CASSWDSYNEQFF. The CDR3 DNA follows: TGTGCCAGCAGCTGGGACTCTTACAATGAGCAGTTCTTC.

The chain uses TRBV27 and TRBJ1-1; perhaps TRBD1 as D (6 bases). V was trimmed by 7 bases and J by 0 bases, leaving 12 bases between them. The CDR3 loop spans 14 amino acids. Germline lookup yields CDR1 MNHEY and CDR2 SMNVEV (reference sequence). The CDR3 sequence: CASISTGLNTEAFF. In DNA form, the CDR3 reads TGTGCCAGCATTAGTACAGGGTTGAACACTGAAGCTTTCTTT.

This clonotype was detected a few times. The V gene is TRBV3-1, the J gene TRBJ2-6; 7 bases align to TRBD2. J lost 4 bases, V lost 0 bases, and 9 bases had no gene match. This CDR3 contains 18 residues. From germline, CDR1 is LGHDT and CDR2 YNNKEL (reference sequence). The CDR3 sequence is CASSQEGGRVYGANVLTF. Here the CDR3 DNA reads TGTGCCAGCAGCCAAGAGGGAGGGCGGGTGTACGGGGCCAACGTCCTGACTTTC.

V and J are TRBV24-1 and TRBJ2-1, with a possible D match to TRBD1 (6 bases). The CDR3 loop spans 16 amino acids. The germline CDR1 and CDR2 sequences are KGHDR and SFDVKD. V lost 4 bases to trimming and J lost 7 bases, with 19 bases between them. The CDR3 loop is CATSDSEQGLSNEQFF. CDR3 nucleotides: TGTGCCACCAGTGACTCGGAACAGGGTCTGTCAAATGAGCAGTTCTTC.

This clonotype was recorded at least ten times. V usage is TRBV12-3 or TRBV12-4 and J usage is TRBJ2-3; D is uncertain. Trimming pared 3 bases from V and 5 bases from J, leaving 6 bases between. The CDR3 length is 12 residues. The CDR3, as DNA: TGTGCCAGCAGTTTCTCCGGAGATACGCAGTATTTT. Translating gives CASSFSGDTQYF.

This clonotype was detected ten times or more. The CDR3 DNA reads as TGTGCCAGCAGCTTAGGCGTAGCGGGGGTCGCGCTTGAAGAGACCCAGTACTTC. Protein: CASSLGVAGVALEETQYF. The rearrangement links TRBV7-9 to TRBJ2-5; 9 bases are shared with TRBD2. The V gene end was trimmed by 1 base and the J gene end by 3 bases; junction bases not matched to a gene: 12. CDR1 and CDR2 from the germline V gene are SEHNR and FQNEAQ (reference sequence). This CDR3 is 18 amino acids long.

This clonotype was seen ten or more times. Germline and junction disagree at one end, which may indicate a read error. This sequence joins TRBV9 and TRBJ2-3; TRBD1 matches at 11 bases. The CDR3 runs to 15 residues. Germline assignment: CDR1 SGDLS and CDR2 YYNGEE. The CDR3 nucleotides read TGTGCCAGCAGCCCGGACAGGGGGCTAGTAGATACACAGTATTTT. It encodes CASSPDRGLVDTQYF.

This clonotype has a handful of counts. This chain connects TRBV20-1 to TRBJ1-1, with a possible D match to TRBD1 (6 bases). CDR1 is DFQATT, CDR2 SNEGSKA, per germline (reference sequence). The CDR3 totals 14 residues. Trimming cost V 5 bases and J 2 bases, with 15 bases left between them. The CDR3 here is CSAFGQRGNTEAFF. The CDR3 nucleotides read TGCAGTGCTTTCGGACAGAGAGGTAACACTGAAGCTTTCTTT.

V usage is TRBV20-1 and J usage is TRBJ2-7; D gene uncertain. CDR1 and CDR2 from the germline V gene are DFQATT and SNEGSKA (reference sequence). CDR3 length equals 12 residues. The V end lost 1 base, the J end lost 6 bases, and 10 bases lay between the germline ends. The CDR3 coding sequence is TGCAGTGCTAGAGGACCCTCGGGCGAGCAGTACTTC. As protein: CSARGPSGEQYF.

The chain has TRBV10-3 and TRBJ1-2; D is uncertain. Trimming removed 3 bases at V and 8 bases at J, with 7 bases between. CDR3 length: 11 residues. Germline assignment: CDR1 ENHRY and CDR2 SYGVKD. The CDR3 loop reads CAISDVGGYTF. The CDR3, as DNA: TGTGCCATCAGTGATGTTGGGGGCTACACCTTC.

This clonotype was counted many times. This chain links TRBV20-1 with TRBJ1-1, with 9 bases identical to TRBD1. The CDR3 contains 15 residues. Trimming at V came to 3 bases and at J to 9 bases, leaving 14 bases not matched to a gene. Per the germline V gene, CDR1 is DFQATT and CDR2 is SNEGSKA (reference sequence). The CDR3 here is CSARPQGQGGTKAFF. As DNA, the CDR3 is TGCAGTGCTAGGCCGCAGGGACAGGGAGGAACAAAAGCTTTCTTT.

This clonotype was counted at least ten times. This chain uses TRBV7-8 with TRBJ1-3; possibly TRBD1 for D (5 bases). The V and J ends lost 6 bases and 4 bases respectively, with 13 bases between them. Germline V gene sequence: CDR1 SGHVS, CDR2 FQNEAQ. This CDR3 spans 14 amino acids. CDR3 sequence (DNA): TGTGCCAGCAGTTTATCAGGGACCGGAAACACCATATATTTT. It is translated as CASSLSGTGNTIYF.

The chain recombines TRBV5-1 with TRBJ1-2; a possible D gene is TRBD1 (6 bases). This CDR3 region has 13 residues. CDR1 and CDR2 (germline): SGHRS, YFSETQ. Deletions cut 3 bases from V and 1 base from J, with 7 bases between. CDR3 DNA sequence: TGCGCCAGCAGCTCGGACAGTAACTATGGCTACACCTTC. Its protein is CASSSDSNYGYTF.

This clonotype was detected many times. The genes are TRBV27 and TRBJ2-7; TRBD2 matches 7 bases. V lost 3 bases and J lost 6; bases outside the gene matches: 11. The length of the CDR3 is 15 residues. Germline V CDR1 and CDR2: MNHEY, SMNVEV (reference sequence). The CDR3 region is CASSFTTPAGSEQYF. The CDR3 bases are TGTGCCAGCAGTTTTACAACCCCAGCGGGAAGCGAGCAGTACTTC.